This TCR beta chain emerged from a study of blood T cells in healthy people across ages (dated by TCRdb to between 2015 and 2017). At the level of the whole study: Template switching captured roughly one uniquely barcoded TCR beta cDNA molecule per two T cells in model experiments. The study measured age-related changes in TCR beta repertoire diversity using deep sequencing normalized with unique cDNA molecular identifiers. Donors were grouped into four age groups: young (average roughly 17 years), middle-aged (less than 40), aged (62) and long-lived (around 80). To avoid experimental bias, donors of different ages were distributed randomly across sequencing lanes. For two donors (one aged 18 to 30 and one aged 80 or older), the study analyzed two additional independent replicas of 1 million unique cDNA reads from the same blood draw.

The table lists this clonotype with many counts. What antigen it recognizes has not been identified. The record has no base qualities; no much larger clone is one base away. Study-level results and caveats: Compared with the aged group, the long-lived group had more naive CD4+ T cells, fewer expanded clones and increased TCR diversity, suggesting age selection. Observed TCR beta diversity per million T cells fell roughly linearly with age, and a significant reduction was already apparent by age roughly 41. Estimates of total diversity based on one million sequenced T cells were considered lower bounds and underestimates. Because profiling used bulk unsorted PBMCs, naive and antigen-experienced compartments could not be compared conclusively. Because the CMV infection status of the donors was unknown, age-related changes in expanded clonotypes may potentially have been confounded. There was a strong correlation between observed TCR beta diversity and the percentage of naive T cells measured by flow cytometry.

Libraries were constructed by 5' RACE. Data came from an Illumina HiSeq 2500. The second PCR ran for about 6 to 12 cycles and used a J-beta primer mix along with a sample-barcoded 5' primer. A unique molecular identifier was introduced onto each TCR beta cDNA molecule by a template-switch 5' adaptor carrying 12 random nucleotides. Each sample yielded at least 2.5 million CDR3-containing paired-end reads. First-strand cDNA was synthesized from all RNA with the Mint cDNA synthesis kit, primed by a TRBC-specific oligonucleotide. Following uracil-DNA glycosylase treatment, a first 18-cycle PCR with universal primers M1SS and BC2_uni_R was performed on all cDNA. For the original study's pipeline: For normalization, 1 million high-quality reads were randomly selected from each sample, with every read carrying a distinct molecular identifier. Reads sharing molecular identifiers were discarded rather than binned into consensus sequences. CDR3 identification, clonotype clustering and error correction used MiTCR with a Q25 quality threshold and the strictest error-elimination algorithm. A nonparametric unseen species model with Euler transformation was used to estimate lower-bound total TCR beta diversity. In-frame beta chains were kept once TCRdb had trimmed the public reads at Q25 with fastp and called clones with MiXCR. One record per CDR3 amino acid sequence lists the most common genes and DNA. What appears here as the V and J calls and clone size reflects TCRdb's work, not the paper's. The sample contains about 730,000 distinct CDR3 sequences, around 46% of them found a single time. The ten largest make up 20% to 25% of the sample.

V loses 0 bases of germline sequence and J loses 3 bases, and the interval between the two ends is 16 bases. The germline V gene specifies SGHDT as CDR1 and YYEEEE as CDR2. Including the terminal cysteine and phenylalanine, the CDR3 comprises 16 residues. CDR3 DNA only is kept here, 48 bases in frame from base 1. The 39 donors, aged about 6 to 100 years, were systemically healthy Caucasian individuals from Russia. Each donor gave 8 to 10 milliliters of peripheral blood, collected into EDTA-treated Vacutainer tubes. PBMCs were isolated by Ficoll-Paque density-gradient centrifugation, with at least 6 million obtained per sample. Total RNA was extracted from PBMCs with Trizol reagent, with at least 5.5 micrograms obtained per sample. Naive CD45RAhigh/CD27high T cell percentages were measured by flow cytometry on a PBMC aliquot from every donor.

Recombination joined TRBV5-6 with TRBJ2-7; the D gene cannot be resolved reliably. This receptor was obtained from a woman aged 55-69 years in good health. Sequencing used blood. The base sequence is TGTGCCAGCAGCTTGGTATATTCGGTGACCAGCTACGAGCAGTACTTC. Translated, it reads CASSLVYSVTSYEQYF.